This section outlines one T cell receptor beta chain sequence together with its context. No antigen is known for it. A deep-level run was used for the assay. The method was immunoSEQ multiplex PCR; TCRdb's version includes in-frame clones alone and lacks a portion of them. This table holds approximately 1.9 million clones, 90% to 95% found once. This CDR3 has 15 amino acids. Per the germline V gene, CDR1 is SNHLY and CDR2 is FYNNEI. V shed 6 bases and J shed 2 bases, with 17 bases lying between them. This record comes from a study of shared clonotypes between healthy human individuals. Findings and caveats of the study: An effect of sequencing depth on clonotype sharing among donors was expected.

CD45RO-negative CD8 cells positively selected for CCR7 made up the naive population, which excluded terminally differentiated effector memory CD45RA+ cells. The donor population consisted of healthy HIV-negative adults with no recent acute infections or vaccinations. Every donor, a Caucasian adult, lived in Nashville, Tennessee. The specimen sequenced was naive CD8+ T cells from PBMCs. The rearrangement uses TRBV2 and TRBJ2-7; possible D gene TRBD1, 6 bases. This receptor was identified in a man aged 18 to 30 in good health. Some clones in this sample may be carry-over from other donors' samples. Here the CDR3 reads CASSESGTTTYEQYF. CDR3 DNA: TGTGCCAGCAGCGAATCCGGGACAACCACCTACGAGCAGTACTTC.